Following are 10 T cell receptor beta chains from one sample sequenced in a study of blood T cell repertoires in COVID-19. Sequenced by immunoSEQ multiplex PCR; TCRdb stores in-frame clones only, minus some. The data hold about 150,000 clones, with around 84% observed a single time. Specimen: peripheral blood. These receptors all come from a man at least 80 years old with acute or convalescent COVID-19.

The chain uses TRBV15 and TRBJ2-7; perhaps TRBD2 as D (7 bases). Germline-derived CDR1 and CDR2 are LNHNV and YYDKDF (reference sequence). Trimming removed 5 bases at V and 3 bases at J, with 17 bases between. The CDR3 is 15 amino acids. For the CDR3, the DNA is TGTGCCACCAGCCCGATCGGGGGGCCCGACTACGAGCAGTACGTC. Translated: CATSPIGGPDYEQYV.

This sequence joins TRBV25-1 and TRBJ1-1; 8 nucleotides line up with TRBD1. CDR1 is MGHDK and CDR2 is SYGVNS in the germline V gene. The CDR3 runs 15 residues. J gave up 5 bases and V 3 bases, and 8 bases lay outside the gene matches. DNA of the CDR3: TGTGCCAGCAGTGATCCCGCAGGGGGCCTTACTGAAGCTTTCTTT. This translates into CASSDPAGGLTEAFF.

The rearrangement uses TRBV12-5 and TRBJ2-7; possibly TRBD2 for D (5 bases). The CDR3 is 15 amino acids. The germline gives CDR1 LGHNT, CDR2 FRNRAP. The V end was cut by 1 base, the J end by 0 bases, with 10 bases between. In DNA form, the CDR3 reads TGTGCTAGTGGTTTGGAGTTGGGGAGCTCCTACGAGCAGTACTTC. It is translated as CASGLELGSSYEQYF. Variable domain in full (rest from reference TRBV12-5 and TRBJ2-7): DARVTQTPRHKVTEMGQEVTMRCQPILGHNTVFWYRQTMMQGLELLAYFRNRAPLDDSGMPKDRFSAEMPDATLATLKIQPSEPRDSAVYFCASGLELGSSYEQYFGPGTRLTVT.

The rearrangement joins TRBV4-2 to TRBJ2-1; 12 nucleotides line up with TRBD2. V gave up 3 bases and J gave up 6 bases; unmatched junction bases: 3. The CDR3 loop spans 15 amino acids. Germline loops: CDR1 LGHNA, CDR2 YNFKEQ. CDR3 in DNA: TGTGCCAGCAGCCAGCTAGCGGGGGGGCCCAATGAGCAGTTCTTC. This gives the protein CASSQLAGGPNEQFF.

V and J are TRBV7-9 and TRBJ1-2; TRBD1 might be the D (5 bases). Trimming took 5 bases from V and 4 from J, leaving 20 bases between them. This CDR3 has 16 amino acids. Germline loops: CDR1 SEHNR, CDR2 FQNEAQ (reference sequence). In DNA, the CDR3 is TGTGCCAGCAGCCCGGGGGGGGACGGGTTTCTCTATGGCTACACCTTC. Its translation: CASSPGGDGFLYGYTF.

This chain joins TRBV24-1 and TRBJ2-3; 8 bases are shared with TRBD2. Germline CDR1 KGHDR, CDR2 SFDVKD. V trimming: 3 bases; J trimming: 1 base; junction bases outside the gene matches: 5. The CDR3 covers 16 residues. The CDR3 DNA is TGTGCCACCAGTGATCGCCCAGCGGGGGGCACAGATACGCAGTATTTT. This translates into CATSDRPAGGTDTQYF.

In DNA, the CDR3 is TGTGCCACGCGTCGAGCAGGAAGCTCCTACAATGAGCAGTTCTTC. Encoded protein: CATRRAGSSYNEQFF. This rearrangement joins TRBV19 to TRBJ2-1; D is ambiguous. The CDR3 sequence is 15 residues long. The V end lost 10 bases, the J end lost 0 bases, and 16 bases lay between the germline ends. CDR1 is LNHDA and CDR2 is SQIVND in the germline V gene (reference sequence).

The chain uses TRBV7-9 and TRBJ2-5; D might be TRBD2 (5 bases). CDR1 SEHNR and CDR2 FQNEAQ come from the germline V gene (reference sequence). Trimming removed 5 bases at V and 4 bases at J, with 8 bases between. This CDR3 is built from 12 residues. The chain's CDR3 is CASSAEGETQYF. CDR3 in DNA: TGTGCCAGCAGCGCCGAGGGAGAGACCCAGTACTTC.

The gene calls are TRBV5-6 and TRBJ2-1; 8 bases are a match to TRBD2. The junction had 6 bases not matched to a gene; V was cut back by 4 bases and J by 0 bases. The CDR3 totals 16 residues. Germline-derived CDR1 and CDR2 are SGHDT and YYEEEE. The CDR3 DNA reads TGTGCCAGCAGCGGACCGGCGGGGGGCTCCTACAATGAGCAGTTCTTC. Its protein is CASSGPAGGSYNEQFF.

The rearrangement uses TRBV18 and TRBJ2-1, with 10 bases that match TRBD2. The CDR3 spans 15 residues. V was clipped by 2 bases and J by 6 bases; unmatched bases: 4. Germline V gene data show CDR1 as KGHSH and CDR2 as LQKENI. CDR3 amino acids: CASSPKRGGFNEQFF. The CDR3 region has the DNA TGTGCCAGCTCACCAAAGCGGGGGGGATTCAATGAGCAGTTCTTC. The variable domain in full, with the rest retrieved from reference TRBV18 and TRBJ2-1, is NAGVMQNPRHLVRRRGQEARLRCSPMKGHSHVYWYRQLPEEGLKFMVYLQKENIIDESGMPKERFSAEFPKEGPSILRIQQVVRGDSAAYFCASSPKRGGFNEQFFGPGTRLTVL.